The clone carrying this TCR beta chain has a single count. TCR beta VDJ and CDR3 were profiled, and genomic DNA was the template. TCRdb reprocessed the reads via MiXCR and lists one record per CDR3 protein. The table has roughly 170,000 distinct CDR3 sequences, approximately 48% seen once. The data are from a study of CD8+CD57+ T cells in acquired aplastic anemia. The wider study: Mean yield of DNA from sorted CD4+ and CD8+ cells was roughly 3.2 ug.

The V gene's germline CDR1 is SGHTA and CDR2 FQGNSA. V shed 2 bases and J shed 2 bases, with 10 bases lying between them. This CDR3 has 15 residues. Previously, flow cytometry had revealed CD8+CD57+ cell expansion in the patients chosen for sequencing. This receptor was taken from a human donor with aplastic anemia. The sample consisted of sorted CD4+, CD8+, or CD8+CD57+ T cells (not recorded which) from PBMCs. The chain employs TRBV7-2 and TRBJ1-5; D is ambiguous. The CDR3 sequence: CASSLWAGGNQPQHF. The DNA of the CDR3 is TGTGCCAGCAGCTTATGGGCCGGGGGCAATCAGCCCCAGCATTTT.